The TCR beta chain under discussion was sequenced for a study of blood T cell repertoires in COVID-19. Trimming cost V 7 bases and J 6 bases, with 15 bases left between them. The CDR3 covers 13 residues. Measured with immunoSEQ multiplex PCR; TCRdb has only the in-frame clones, and not every one. The sample has roughly 200,000 clones; 88% are singletons. V gene TRBV12-3 or TRBV12-4 combines with J gene TRBJ1-2, with D maybe TRBD1 (6 bases). The receptor comes from a woman aged 25 to 39 with acute or convalescent COVID-19. The sequenced sample was peripheral blood. The CDR3 region has the DNA TGTGCCAGCAATACCCTATCAGGGGATGGCTACACCTTC. Its protein is CASNTLSGDGYTF.